These 8 T cell receptor beta chains came from one sample sequenced in a study of CD4 T cells in relation to SARS-CoV-2 and coronaviruses. Sequencing was performed with immunoSEQ multiplex PCR; in TCRdb, only in-frame clones are kept and a portion is missing. Of approximately 59,000 clones listed, approximately 87% are singletons. CD4+ T cells from unexposed donors were obtained before the COVID-19 pandemic (2011-2018). The sequencing input was memory CD4+ T cells from PBMCs. All receptors come from a human donor in good health.

The rearrangement links TRBV24-1 to TRBJ2-7; D may correspond to TRBD1 or TRBD2 (5 bases each). From germline, CDR1 is KGHDR and CDR2 SFDVKD. Trimming shortened V by 5 bases and J by 1 base, and 11 bases separated the two germline ends. The CDR3 runs to 14 residues. The CDR3 sequence: CATSGPGSSYEQYF. The CDR3 DNA follows: TGTGCCACCAGTGGGCCAGGGAGTTCCTACGAGCAGTACTTC.

This chain uses TRBV28 with TRBJ2-7; D might be TRBD1 or TRBD2, each matching 5 bases. The germline V and J ends were trimmed by 4 bases and 2 bases, with 15 bases remaining between them. The CDR3 totals 15 residues. CDR1 and CDR2 (germline): MDHEN, SYDVKM. CDR3 amino acids: CASSSPWGFPYEQYF. The CDR3 DNA sequence: TGTGCCAGCAGTTCCCCGTGGGGGTTCCCCTACGAGCAGTACTTC.

The V gene is TRBV28, the J gene TRBJ1-4; 10 positions match TRBD1. Germline V gene data show CDR1 as MDHEN and CDR2 as SYDVKM. The V segment lost 4 bases and the J segment 5 bases; nucleotides outside the gene matches: 1. CDR3 length: 14 amino acids. The CDR3 here is CASSWGQGNEKLFF. The CDR3 DNA reads TGTGCCAGCAGTTGGGGACAGGGGAATGAAAAACTGTTTTTT. Full variable domain (missing parts from reference TRBV28 and TRBJ1-4): DVKVTQSSRYLVKRTGEKVFLECVQDMDHENMFWYRQDPGLGLRLIYFSYDVKMKEKGDIPEGYSVSREKKERFSLILESASTNQTSMYLCASSWGQGNEKLFFGSGTQLSVL.

V and J are TRBV28 and TRBJ1-5; D gene uncertain. Germline values: CDR1 MDHEN, CDR2 SYDVKM. The V end lost 2 bases, the J end lost 7 bases, and 6 bases lay between the germline ends. This CDR3 has 12 amino acids. In DNA form, the CDR3 reads TGTGCCAGCAGTTTAACCCACCAGCCCCAGCATTTT. This encodes CASSLTHQPQHF.

The rearrangement joins TRBV6-5 to TRBJ1-2, with D possibly TRBD1 on 6 matching bases. Trimming left V 6 bases short and J 0 bases short, with 8 bases between. CDR1 is MNHEY and CDR2 is SVGAGI in the germline V gene. CDR3 size: 13 residues. The CDR3 DNA follows: TGTGCCAGCAGGGACAGCTCTAACTATGGCTACACCTTC. It is translated as CASRDSSNYGYTF.

This chain connects TRBV3-1 (or the pseudogene TRBV3-2) to TRBJ1-2; a weak D match, TRBD1 (5 bases). V shed 1 base and J shed 2 bases, with 14 bases lying between them. CDR1 and CDR2 from the germline V gene are LGHDT and YNNKEL (reference sequence). The CDR3 consists of 16 residues. For the CDR3, the DNA is TGTGCCAGCAGCCAAGTCACGGCCAGGGAGAACTATGGCTACACCTTC. This encodes CASSQVTARENYGYTF.

The J gene is TRBJ2-6, the V gene TRBV30; D gene ambiguous. Germline V gene lookup returns CDR1 GTSNPN and CDR2 SVGIG (reference sequence). This CDR3 has 14 amino acids. The germline V and J ends were trimmed by 2 bases and 0 bases, with 5 bases remaining between them. The CDR3, as DNA: TGTGCCTGGAGTATAAGCTCTGGGGCCAACGTCCTGACTTTC. Its protein is CAWSISSGANVLTF.

V is TRBV10-3 and J is TRBJ2-5, with 11 positions matching TRBD1. Germline V lookup: CDR1 ENHRY, CDR2 SYGVKD. The J segment lost 4 bases and the V segment lost 0 bases, leaving 1 base of the junction unmatched. The CDR3 extends over 15 amino acids. This chain's CDR3 is CAISESGTGGETQYF. The CDR3 DNA reads as TGTGCCATCAGTGAGTCCGGGACAGGGGGAGAGACCCAGTACTTC.